This TCR beta chain was found in a study of blood T cells in healthy people across ages. Study results and caveats: More naive CD4+ cells and higher diversity were found in long-lived than in aged donors.

In its sample, this clonotype was seen a few times. Its target is not known. Sample-barcoded 5' priming and a J-beta primer mix drove a second PCR of about 6 to 12 cycles. Every sample gave at least 2.5 million paired-end reads containing CDR3. TCRdb independently ran MiXCR on the 5' RACE reads; one entry per CDR3 protein. Counted here are under 1,000,000 distinct CDR3 sequences, roughly 34% occurring once; the ten biggest clones make up 10% to 15%. The amount of total RNA extracted per sample was at least 6 micrograms. The CDR3 consists of 14 residues. V dropped 2 bases and J dropped 11 bases, with 18 bases sitting between them. CDR1 is KGHSH and CDR2 is LQKENI in the germline V gene.

Sequencing input: blood. The origin of this receptor is a man aged 18 to 29 in good health. The rearrangement joins TRBV18 to TRBJ1-1, with D uncertain. The CDR3 DNA sequence: TGTGCCAGCTCACCAGATTCGGCAAGATCCGGCGCTTTCTTT. Residues: CASSPDSARSGAFF.